The 28 T cell receptor beta chains given below trace back to one sample, sequenced in a study of shared clonotypes between healthy human individuals. CD45RO negativity and positive selection for CCR7 defined naive CD8 cells, a population that excluded terminally differentiated effector memory CD45RA+ cells. Assay used: immunoSEQ multiplex PCR; TCRdb lists only in-frame clones, some missing. The sample includes millions of clones, about 95% seen only once; the top ten take about 1.1%. The sample comprised naive CD8+ T cells sorted from blood. The source of these receptors is a man aged 18-30 years in good health.

V and J are TRBV5-1 and TRBJ2-1; the D gene is possibly TRBD2 (6 bases). The CDR3 covers 15 residues. Trimming took off 3 bases at V and 2 bases at J, with 12 bases between the two ends. Germline V lookup: CDR1 SGHRS, CDR2 YFSETQ. The CDR3 region is CASSYYSGPYNEQFF. CDR3 sequence (DNA): TGCGCCAGCAGCTATTATAGCGGTCCCTACAATGAGCAGTTCTTC.

J is TRBJ1-2 and V is TRBV12-5; D call uncertain. Trimming stripped 4 bases from V and 8 bases from J, with 8 bases between. The CDR3 is made up of 11 amino acids. Germline V gene sequence: CDR1 LGHNT, CDR2 FRNRAP. CDR3 in amino acids: CASGSPAGYTF. As DNA, the CDR3 is TGTGCTAGTGGTTCCCCGGCCGGCTACACCTTC.

The chain couples TRBV5-4 to TRBJ2-7; 8 nucleotides align to TRBD1. Losses at the gene ends were 4 bases for V and 2 bases for J; bases not matched to a gene: 5. The CDR3 extends over 14 amino acids. In germline, CDR1 is SGHNT, CDR2 YYREEE (reference sequence). The CDR3, as DNA: TGTGCCAGCAGCCCCCCGGGACAGGCCTACGAGCAGTACTTC. Translating gives CASSPPGQAYEQYF.

This rearrangement joins TRBV6-6 to TRBJ2-7; maybe TRBD1 (6 bases). V gave up 3 bases and J gave up 5 bases, with 11 bases separating them. This CDR3 has 13 residues. Germline V gene sequence: CDR1 MNHNY, CDR2 SVGAGI (reference sequence). This chain's CDR3 is CASSYWGQNEQYF. In DNA, the CDR3 is TGTGCCAGCAGTTATTGGGGACAAAACGAGCAGTACTTC.

V gene TRBV9 combines with J gene TRBJ2-1, with 10 positions matching TRBD1. The CDR3 spans 15 residues. J was trimmed by 12 bases and V by 0 bases; bases with no gene match: 9. CDR1 SGDLS and CDR2 YYNGEE come from the germline V gene. CDR3 in DNA: TGTGCCAGCAGCGTAGTCGGGACAGGGGTATGGGGGCAGTTCTTC. Translation: CASSVVGTGVWGQFF.

The chain recombines TRBV5-6 with TRBJ2-2; the D gene is possibly TRBD1 (6 bases). The length of the CDR3 is 15 residues. V lost 1 base and J lost 4, with 11 bases in between. CDR1 and CDR2 from the germline V gene are SGHDT and YYEEEE. The CDR3 reads CASSLWGHSTGELFF. As DNA, the CDR3 is TGTGCCAGCAGCTTGTGGGGACACTCCACCGGGGAGCTGTTTTTT.

The gene calls are TRBV19 and TRBJ2-7, with unresolved D. Trimming cost V 4 bases and J 2 bases, with 12 bases left between them. There are 14 residues in the CDR3. Germline V gene data show CDR1 as LNHDA and CDR2 as SQIVND (reference sequence). In DNA, the CDR3 is TGTGCCAGTAGTACAATAGGATTCGCCTACGAGCAGTACTTC. Translating gives CASSTIGFAYEQYF.

The count of this clone is one. The chain has TRBV28 and TRBJ2-2, with 8 bases that match TRBD2. The CDR3 sequence is 15 residues long. Germline-derived CDR1 and CDR2 are MDHEN and SYDVKM. V gave up 8 bases and J gave up 1 base; unmatched junction bases: 6. The CDR3: CASGVLAGNTGELFF. In nucleotides, the CDR3 is TGTGCCAGCGGGGTTCTAGCGGGGAACACCGGGGAGCTGTTTTTT.

As for this clone: Other nucleotide sequences from this sample produce the same CDR3. The chain is built from TRBV19 and TRBJ2-3; D is perhaps TRBD2 (5 bases). V lost 1 base and J 6 bases, leaving 8 bases between the germline ends. From germline, CDR1 is LNHDA and CDR2 SQIVND (reference sequence). This CDR3 is 13 amino acids long. The CDR3 DNA is TGTGCCAGTAGTATAGTCCGAGGGGATACGCAGTATTTT. This sequence encodes CASSIVRGDTQYF.

V and J are TRBV20-1 and TRBJ2-2; no reliable D call. This CDR3 comprises 11 residues. The germline V gene encodes CDR1 DFQATT and CDR2 SNEGSKA (reference sequence). The V end lost 0 bases, the J end lost 7 bases, and 3 bases lay between the germline ends. The CDR3 DNA follows: TGCAGTGCTAGAGAAATCGGGGAGCTGTTTTTT. Translating gives CSAREIGELFF.

The chain links TRBV11-2 to TRBJ2-7; TRBD2 matches at 15 bases. The ends lost 3 bases at V and 1 base at J; junction bases unmatched: 4. Per the germline V gene, CDR1 is SGHAT and CDR2 is FQNNGV. This CDR3 has 17 amino acids. The CDR3 spells CASSLGLAGGRSYEQYF. The CDR3 nucleotides are TGTGCCAGCAGCTTGGGACTAGCGGGAGGCAGATCCTACGAGCAGTACTTC. The whole variable domain, filled in from reference TRBV11-2 and TRBJ2-7, reads EAGVAQSPRYKIIEKRQSVAFWCNPISGHATLYWYQQILGQGPKLLIQFQNNGVVDDSQLPKDRFSAERLKGVDSTLKIQPAKLEDSAVYLCASSLGLAGGRSYEQYFGPGTRLTVT.

About this clone itself: The identical CDR3 is also encoded by other nucleotide sequences in the sample. The V and J genes are TRBV4-3 and TRBJ2-3, with D possibly being TRBD1 (5 bases). Germline CDR1 LGHNA, CDR2 YSLEER. This CDR3 spans 13 amino acids. Trimming cost V 4 bases and J 3 bases, with 8 bases left between them. The CDR3 reads CASSPRGTDTQYF. The CDR3 DNA follows: TGCGCCAGCAGCCCAAGGGGTACAGATACGCAGTATTTT.

This clone was recorded only once. Other nucleotide sequences from this sample produce the same CDR3. The chain joins TRBV19 to TRBJ2-7; D remains ambiguous. The CDR3 runs to 11 residues. The V end lost 4 bases, the J end lost 4 bases, and 5 bases lay between the germline ends. Per the germline V gene, CDR1 is LNHDA and CDR2 is SQIVND (reference sequence). CDR3 residues: CASSNSYEQYF. For the CDR3, the DNA is TGTGCCAGTAGTAATTCTTACGAGCAGTACTTC.

V is TRBV4-1 and J is TRBJ1-2, with TRBD1 matching 7 bases. CDR1 is MGHRA and CDR2 is YSYEKL in the germline V gene. Germline trimming cut 0 bases from V and 1 base from J; bases unmatched to any gene: 5. The CDR3 totals 16 residues. CDR3 in DNA: TGCGCCAGCAGCCAAGAAACAGGGGCCATTAACTATGGCTACACCTTC. Its protein product is CASSQETGAINYGYTF.

V usage is TRBV6-1 and J usage is TRBJ1-2; 8 positions agree with TRBD1. The length of the CDR3 is 16 residues. J gave up 6 bases and V 3 bases, and 12 bases lay outside the gene matches. The germline gives CDR1 MNHNS, CDR2 SASEGT. CDR3 nucleotide sequence: TGTGCCAGCAGTGACATGGACAGGGTTGATGGAAATGGCTACACCTTC. This translates into CASSDMDRVDGNGYTF.

The chain combines TRBV4-3 with TRBJ2-7, with a tentative D call TRBD2 (5 bases). Germline V lookup: CDR1 LGHNA, CDR2 YSLEER. The CDR3 has 14 residues. With 0 bases removed from V and 2 bases from J, the gap between germline ends came to 8 bases. The CDR3 DNA reads TGCGCCAGCAGCCAAGAACTCGGGACCTACGAGCAGTACTTC. This translates into CASSQELGTYEQYF.

V usage is TRBV27 and J usage is TRBJ2-2; D gene uncertain. Trimming left V 7 bases short and J 2 bases short, with 17 bases between. This CDR3 is 16 amino acids long. CDR1 and CDR2 (germline): MNHEY, SMNVEV (reference sequence). The CDR3, as DNA: TGTGCCAGCACCATGGCTCAGGACGGTAACACCGGGGAGCTGTTTTTT. This translates into CASTMAQDGNTGELFF.

This clone appeared once. The chain employs TRBV5-1 and TRBJ2-6, with D perhaps matching TRBD2 (5 bases). The length of the CDR3 is 14 residues. Deletions cut 4 bases from V and 1 base from J, with 6 bases between. CDR1 and CDR2 (germline): SGHRS, YFSETQ. The CDR3 is CASSPGSGANVLTF. In DNA form, the CDR3 reads TGCGCCAGCAGCCCGGGGTCTGGGGCCAACGTCCTGACTTTC.

The chain carries TRBV4-3 and TRBJ1-4, with D maybe TRBD1 (5 bases). CDR3 length: 19 residues. The germline V gene has CDR1 LGHNA and CDR2 YSLEER. V gave up 4 bases and J gave up 4 bases, with 25 bases separating them. The CDR3 sequence: CASSRGRIGSEGLNEKLFF. The CDR3 DNA sequence: TGCGCCAGCAGCCGAGGCAGAATCGGCTCGGAGGGGCTTAATGAAAAACTGTTTTTT.

This clone is a singleton in its sample. The V and J genes are TRBV11-2 and TRBJ2-3, with TRBD1 matching over 7 bases. V lost 8 bases, J lost 4 bases, and 9 bases stayed unmatched. This CDR3 comprises 14 residues. Germline loops: CDR1 SGHAT, CDR2 FQNNGV. The CDR3 DNA reads as TGTGCCAGCGTACCGGGACAGAACCCAGATACGCAGTATTTT. Its protein is CASVPGQNPDTQYF.

The chain couples TRBV11-2 to TRBJ2-2; tentative D call: TRBD2 (5 bases). The V end lost 5 bases, the J end lost 5 bases, and 18 bases lay between the germline ends. This CDR3 contains 16 residues. Germline V CDR1 and CDR2: SGHAT, FQNNGV. CDR3 sequence (DNA): TGTGCCAGCAGCCAAGGAGGATGGCAACTTACCGGGGAGCTGTTTTTT. It is translated as CASSQGGWQLTGELFF.

This chain uses TRBV19 with TRBJ2-7; no clear D. This CDR3 contains 13 residues. Germline CDR1 LNHDA, CDR2 SQIVND (reference sequence). Trimming left V 0 bases short and J 7 bases short, with 10 bases between. The CDR3 sequence is CASSIDQVGEQYF. The CDR3 bases are TGTGCCAGTAGTATAGATCAAGTTGGAGAGCAGTACTTC.

CDR3 DNA: TGTGCCAGCAGCGTACTAGCGGGGTCTACCTACGAGCAGTACTTC. Translated, it gives CASSVLAGSTYEQYF. The J gene is TRBJ2-7, the V gene TRBV25-1; TRBD2 matches 10 bases. The CDR3 runs to 15 residues. Germline CDR1 MGHDK, CDR2 SYGVNS. V lost 6 bases and J lost 2; bases outside the gene matches: 7.

J is TRBJ1-2 and V is TRBV4-3, with a weak D call TRBD1 (6 bases). Trimming stripped 0 bases from V and 6 bases from J, with 11 bases between. Germline values: CDR1 LGHNA, CDR2 YSLEER. The CDR3 is 14 amino acids. The chain's CDR3 is CASSQDRGANGYTF. The CDR3 DNA reads TGCGCCAGCAGCCAAGATAGGGGGGCGAATGGCTACACCTTC.

With respect to this clone: In the same sample, other DNA sequences code for this CDR3. V and J are TRBV28 and TRBJ2-2; maybe TRBD2 (5 bases). Trimming left V 4 bases short and J 6 bases short, with 6 bases between. The CDR3 sequence is 12 residues long. Germline loops: CDR1 MDHEN, CDR2 SYDVKM. The CDR3 spells CASSSGAGELFF. CDR3 DNA: TGTGCCAGCAGTTCCGGGGCCGGGGAGCTGTTTTTT.

The chain uses TRBV6-6 and TRBJ2-5; a weak D match, TRBD1 (6 bases). In germline, CDR1 is MNHNY, CDR2 SVGAGI (reference sequence). The CDR3 spans 15 residues. Trimming removed 2 bases from V and 3 bases from J, with 13 bases in between. The CDR3 DNA reads TGTGCCAGCAGTTACCTCGGGACATTGGAAGAGACCCAGTACTTC. Amino acids: CASSYLGTLEETQYF.

The V call is TRBV27, the J call TRBJ1-5; D perhaps matches TRBD1 (6 bases). This CDR3 is built from 16 residues. V was shortened by 0 bases and J by 3 bases, with 12 bases between the two germline ends. The germline V gene has CDR1 MNHEY and CDR2 SMNVEV (reference sequence). The CDR3 reads CASSLSAGEYNQPQHF. For the CDR3, the DNA is TGTGCCAGCAGTTTATCGGCAGGGGAATACAATCAGCCCCAGCATTTT.

The chain carries TRBV6-5 and TRBJ1-1; D call uncertain. With 5 bases removed from V and 2 bases from J, the gap between germline ends came to 12 bases. The CDR3 spans 14 residues. Germline V lookup: CDR1 MNHEY, CDR2 SVGAGI. The CDR3 DNA is TGTGCCAGCAGTGCACGGGGTTCTAACACTGAAGCTTTCTTT. It specifies CASSARGSNTEAFF.